These 21 T cell receptor beta chains were all obtained from the same sample, sequenced in a study of blood T cells in healthy people across ages. Next came a second PCR, run for about 7 to 12 cycles, which used a sample-barcoded 5' primer along with a J-beta primer mix. TCRdb re-called the 5' RACE reads through MiXCR, storing one row per CDR3 protein. Seen here are 1.2 million to 1.5 million distinct CDR3 sequences, 42% observed once, and the top ten hold roughly 8.2%. The sequenced sample consisted of blood. The source is a woman aged 18-29 years in good health.

Remarks on this clonotype: Sequence at one end of the junction differs from germline and may be a read error. The chain recombines TRBV6-2 or TRBV6-3 with TRBJ2-1, with 11 bases fitting TRBD2. The CDR3 is 16 residues long. Germline V gene sequence: CDR1 MNHEY, CDR2 SVGEGT. The DNA of the CDR3 is TGTTCCAGCAGTTCCCTACTAGCGGGAGTCTCCAATGAGCAGTTCTTC. This sequence encodes CSSSSLLAGVSNEQFF.

The J gene is TRBJ2-5, the V gene TRBV28; 7 nucleotides align to TRBD1. The germline CDR1 and CDR2 sequences are MDHEN and SYDVKM. The CDR3 extends over 15 amino acids. V trimming: 8 bases; J trimming: 5 bases; junction bases outside the gene matches: 14. The CDR3 here is CASRIPSGGRETQYF. The DNA of the CDR3 is TGTGCCAGCCGAATACCATCAGGGGGAAGGGAGACCCAGTACTTC.

The chain combines TRBV27 with TRBJ2-1, with 8 bases matching TRBD1. V was clipped by 8 bases and J by 4 bases; unmatched bases: 7. Germline-derived CDR1 and CDR2 are MNHEY and SMNVEV (reference sequence). This CDR3 region has 14 residues. The DNA of the CDR3 is TGTGCCAGCGCCCCCAGGGGGCCTTACAATGAGCAGTTCTTC. Its translation is CASAPRGPYNEQFF.

V is TRBV4-1 and J is TRBJ2-3; possible D gene TRBD2, 6 bases. Germline V gene data show CDR1 as MGHRA and CDR2 as YSYEKL. The CDR3 has 12 amino acids. Trimming removed 8 bases from V and 3 bases from J, with 9 bases in between. CDR3 residues: CASWGETDTQYF. The CDR3 DNA follows: TGCGCCAGCTGGGGGGAAACAGATACGCAGTATTTT.

This clonotype has at least ten counts. The chain employs TRBV29-1 and TRBJ1-1, with 7 bases matching TRBD1. J lost 1 base, V lost 2 bases, and 7 bases had no gene match. This CDR3 region has 15 residues. Germline V gene data show CDR1 as SQVTM and CDR2 as ANQGSEA. The CDR3: CSVENQGDGNTEAFF. The CDR3, as DNA: TGCAGCGTTGAAAATCAGGGGGACGGGAACACTGAAGCTTTCTTT.

This chain links TRBV10-2 with TRBJ2-1; D is possibly TRBD1 or TRBD2 (6 bases each). Trimming removed 8 bases from V and 1 base from J, with 15 bases in between. The CDR3 runs 15 residues. The germline V gene has CDR1 WSHSY and CDR2 SAAADI. The CDR3, as DNA: TGCGCCAGCCGCATAGGCGGGACATCCTACAATGAGCAGTTCTTC. This gives the protein CASRIGGTSYNEQFF.

The table lists this clonotype with a few counts. The chain uses TRBV7-3 and TRBJ1-2, with D tentatively TRBD1 (5 bases). Germline CDR1 SGHTA, CDR2 FQGTGA. V gave up 5 bases and J gave up 8 bases, with 15 bases separating them. This CDR3 spans 13 amino acids. CDR3 bases: TGTGCCAGCAGCAGCCCTCAGGGCCGGGGCTACACCTTC. Translating gives CASSSPQGRGYTF.

The chain combines TRBV2 with TRBJ1-1, with D perhaps matching TRBD1 (6 bases). This CDR3 spans 15 amino acids. CDR1 SNHLY and CDR2 FYNNEI come from the germline V gene. With 6 bases removed from V and 1 base from J, the gap between germline ends came to 15 bases. CDR3 DNA: TGTGCCAGCAGCTTAACGGTGACAGGGAACACTGAAGCTTTCTTT. The encoded protein is CASSLTVTGNTEAFF.

V is TRBV20-1 and J is TRBJ1-1; tentative D call: TRBD1 (6 bases). The germline CDR1 and CDR2 sequences are DFQATT and SNEGSKA (reference sequence). CDR3 length: 13 amino acids. Trimming stripped 5 bases from V and 3 bases from J, with 13 bases between. The CDR3 bases are TGCAGTGCTGGCCGGGGGGGCGACACTGAAGCTTTCTTT. Amino acid sequence: CSAGRGGDTEAFF.

The V gene is TRBV10-3, the J gene TRBJ1-2; D perhaps matches TRBD1 (5 bases). The CDR3 covers 13 residues. CDR1 and CDR2 from the germline V gene are ENHRY and SYGVKD. With 7 bases removed from V and 4 bases from J, the gap between germline ends came to 13 bases. CDR3 in amino acids: CAINPTGLYGYTF. In DNA, the CDR3 is TGTGCCATCAACCCAACAGGTCTCTATGGCTACACCTTC.

The chain combines TRBV5-1 with TRBJ1-2; TRBD1 aligns across 11 bases. Germline loops: CDR1 SGHRS, CDR2 YFSETQ. The CDR3 consists of 16 residues. V shed 3 bases, J shed 6 bases, and the junction held 10 bases outside the gene matches. CDR3 amino acids: CASSSGQGAYGHGYTF. CDR3 nucleotides: TGCGCCAGCAGCTCAGGACAGGGGGCATACGGACATGGCTACACCTTC.

The J gene is TRBJ2-1, the V gene TRBV29-1; 9 bases are shared with TRBD2. J was trimmed by 3 bases and V by 8 bases; bases with no gene match: 8. The CDR3 sequence is 14 residues long. The V gene's germline CDR1 is SQVTM and CDR2 ANQGSEA. CDR3 region: CSTIGGRVYNEQFF. DNA of the CDR3: TGCAGCACCATTGGCGGGAGGGTCTACAATGAGCAGTTCTTC.

This clonotype was found a few times. The V gene is TRBV25-1, the J gene TRBJ2-2; D is possibly TRBD1 or TRBD2 (6 bases each). Per germline, CDR1 MGHDK and CDR2 SYGVNS. The CDR3 spans 13 residues. V was shortened by 6 bases and J by 5 bases, with 10 bases between the two germline ends. The DNA of the CDR3 is TGTGCCAGCAGGATAGGGGGGACCGGGGAGCTGTTTTTT. Translated, it gives CASRIGGTGELFF.

The sample holds a few counts of this clonotype. This rearrangement joins TRBV2 to TRBJ1-6; possibly TRBD1 for D (6 bases). This CDR3 spans 14 amino acids. Trimming cost V 1 base and J 6 bases, with 7 bases left between them. CDR1 and CDR2 (germline): SNHLY, FYNNEI. The CDR3 here is CASSEEGGNSPLHF. As DNA, the CDR3 is TGTGCCAGCAGTGAAGAGGGGGGTAATTCACCCCTCCACTTT. Based on the CDR3 plus reference TRBV2 and TRBJ1-6, the full variable domain is EPEVTQTPSHQVTQMGQEVILRCVPISNHLYFYWYRQILGQKVEFLVSFYNNEISEKSEIFDDQFSVERPDGSNFTLKIRSTKLEDSAMYFCASSEEGGNSPLHFGNGTRLTVT.

This clonotype was seen repeatedly, ten times or more. V is TRBV20-1 and J is TRBJ2-3; 12 bases line up with TRBD2. V was clipped by 4 bases and J by 1 base; unmatched bases: 9. This CDR3 comprises 17 residues. CDR1 DFQATT and CDR2 SNEGSKA come from the germline V gene (reference sequence). CDR3: CSATRLAGVIGTDTQYF. The CDR3 nucleotides are TGCAGTGCTACCCGACTAGCGGGAGTGATTGGCACAGATACGCAGTATTTT.

The gene calls are TRBV30 and TRBJ1-1; D is possibly TRBD1 (5 bases). This CDR3 is built from 15 residues. With 0 bases removed from V and 4 bases from J, the gap between germline ends came to 15 bases. The germline CDR1 and CDR2 sequences are GTSNPN and SVGIG (reference sequence). CDR3 coding DNA: TGTGCCTGGAGTGTCCCAACCCGGAGGGGCACTGAAGCTTTCTTT. Translated: CAWSVPTRRGTEAFF.

This chain links TRBV30 with TRBJ1-4; TRBD1 matches 7 bases. CDR1 and CDR2 from the germline V gene are GTSNPN and SVGIG (reference sequence). Losses at the gene ends were 3 bases for V and 8 bases for J; bases not matched to a gene: 12. CDR3 length equals 15 residues. The CDR3 here is CAWSIGQALGEKLFF. The CDR3 DNA is TGTGCCTGGAGCATTGGACAGGCCCTGGGGGAAAAACTGTTTTTT. Supplemented by reference TRBV30 and TRBJ1-4, the full variable domain reads SQTIHQWPATLVQPVGSPLSLECTVEGTSNPNLYWYRQAAGRGLQLLFYSVGIGQISSEVPQNLSASRPQDRQFILSSKKLLLSDSGFYLCAWSIGQALGEKLFFGSGTQLSVL.

This sequence joins TRBV5-1 and TRBJ1-1; no clear D. Trimming left V 6 bases short and J 3 bases short, with 27 bases between. CDR1 and CDR2 from the germline V gene are SGHRS and YFSETQ. The CDR3 runs to 18 residues. The CDR3 spells CASTAAGRGTIPHTEAFF. For the CDR3, the DNA is TGCGCCAGCACCGCGGCTGGCCGGGGTACCATACCGCACACTGAAGCTTTCTTT.

This clonotype showed up just a few times. This rearrangement joins TRBV25-1 to TRBJ2-5; unclear D gene. CDR1 and CDR2 from the germline V gene are MGHDK and SYGVNS. Trimming pared 2 bases from V and 5 bases from J, leaving 6 bases between. This CDR3 is built from 12 residues. CDR3 sequence: CASSEGWETQYF. The CDR3 DNA reads as TGTGCCAGCAGTGAAGGCTGGGAGACCCAGTACTTC. Using reference TRBV25-1 and TRBJ2-5 for the parts outside the CDR3, the full variable domain is EADIYQTPRYLVIGTGKKITLECSQTMGHDKMYWYQQDPGMELHLIHYSYGVNSTEKGDLSSESTVSRIRTEHFPLTLESARPSHTSQYLCASSEGWETQYFGPGTRLLVL.

The DNA for the CDR3 is TGTGCCAGCAGTGTTACCCGACAGGATGTCCATGGCTACACCTTC. Translating gives CASSVTRQDVHGYTF. The chain recombines TRBV6-1 with TRBJ1-2; weak D call: TRBD1 (6 bases). The V end lost 4 bases, the J end lost 6 bases, and 18 bases lay between the germline ends. CDR3 size: 15 residues. Germline-derived CDR1 and CDR2 are MNHNS and SASEGT.

A word on this clonotype: Germline is not matched at one junction end, which may reflect a read error. J is TRBJ2-4 and V is TRBV12-3 or TRBV12-4, with TRBD1 as a possible D gene (6 bases). CDR3 length: 13 amino acids. The CDR3 nucleotides are TGTGCCAGCAGTATGACAGGACGAATAGGGCAGGACTTC. It yields the protein CASSMTGRIGQDF.